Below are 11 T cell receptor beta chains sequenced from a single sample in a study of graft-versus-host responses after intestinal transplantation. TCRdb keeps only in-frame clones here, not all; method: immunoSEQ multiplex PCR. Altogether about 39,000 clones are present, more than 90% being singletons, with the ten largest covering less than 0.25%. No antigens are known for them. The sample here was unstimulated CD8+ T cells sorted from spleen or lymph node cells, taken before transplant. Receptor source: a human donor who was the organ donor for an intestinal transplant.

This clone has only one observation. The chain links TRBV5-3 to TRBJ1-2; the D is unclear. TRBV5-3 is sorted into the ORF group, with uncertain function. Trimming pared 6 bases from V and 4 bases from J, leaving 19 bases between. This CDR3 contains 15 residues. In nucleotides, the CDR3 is TGTGCCAGAAATAGTATGGTGAGAAAGACCTATGGCTACACCTTC. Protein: CARNSMVRKTYGYTF.

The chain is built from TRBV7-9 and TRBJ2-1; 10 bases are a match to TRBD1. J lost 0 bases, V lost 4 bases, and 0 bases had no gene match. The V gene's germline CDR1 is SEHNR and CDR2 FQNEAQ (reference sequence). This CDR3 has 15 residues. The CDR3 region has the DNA TGTGCCAGCAGCTGGACAGGGGGCTCCTACAATGAGCAGTTCTTC. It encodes CASSWTGGSYNEQFF.

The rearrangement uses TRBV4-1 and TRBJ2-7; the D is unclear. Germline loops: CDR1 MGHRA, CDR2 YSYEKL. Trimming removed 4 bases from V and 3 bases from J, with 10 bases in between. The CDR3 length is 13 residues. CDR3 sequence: CASSRIPGYEQYF. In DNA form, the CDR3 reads TGCGCCAGCAGCCGAATACCGGGCTACGAGCAGTACTTC.

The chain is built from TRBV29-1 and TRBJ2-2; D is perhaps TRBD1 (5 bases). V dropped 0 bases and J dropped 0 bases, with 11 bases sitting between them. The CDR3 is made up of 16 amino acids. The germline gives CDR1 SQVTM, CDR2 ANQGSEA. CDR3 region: CSVEDDSNANTGELFF. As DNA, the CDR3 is TGCAGCGTTGAAGACGACAGCAACGCGAACACCGGGGAGCTGTTTTTT.

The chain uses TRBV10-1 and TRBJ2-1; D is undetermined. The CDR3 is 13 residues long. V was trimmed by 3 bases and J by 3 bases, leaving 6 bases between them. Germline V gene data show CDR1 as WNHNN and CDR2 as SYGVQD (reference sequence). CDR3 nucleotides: TGCGCCAGCAGTGACCCTAGCTACAATGAGCAGTTCTTC. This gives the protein CASSDPSYNEQFF.

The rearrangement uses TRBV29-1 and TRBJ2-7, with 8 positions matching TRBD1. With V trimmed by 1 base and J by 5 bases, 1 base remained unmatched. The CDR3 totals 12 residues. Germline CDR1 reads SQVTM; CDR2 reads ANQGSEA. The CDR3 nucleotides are TGCAGCGTTGAAGCGACAGGGGACGAGCAGTACTTC. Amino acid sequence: CSVEATGDEQYF.

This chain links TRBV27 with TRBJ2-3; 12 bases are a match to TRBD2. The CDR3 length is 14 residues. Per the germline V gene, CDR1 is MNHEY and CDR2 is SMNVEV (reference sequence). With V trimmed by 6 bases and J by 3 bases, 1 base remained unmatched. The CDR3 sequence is CASSLAGGTDTQYF. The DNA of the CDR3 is TGTGCCAGCAGCCTAGCGGGGGGGACAGATACGCAGTATTTT.

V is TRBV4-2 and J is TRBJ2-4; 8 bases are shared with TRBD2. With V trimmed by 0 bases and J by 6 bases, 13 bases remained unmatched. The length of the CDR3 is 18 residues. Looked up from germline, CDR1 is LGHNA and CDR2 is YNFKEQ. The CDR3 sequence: CASSQDFIGGAGPNIQYF. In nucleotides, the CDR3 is TGTGCCAGCAGCCAAGATTTTATCGGGGGGGCCGGTCCAAACATTCAGTACTTC.

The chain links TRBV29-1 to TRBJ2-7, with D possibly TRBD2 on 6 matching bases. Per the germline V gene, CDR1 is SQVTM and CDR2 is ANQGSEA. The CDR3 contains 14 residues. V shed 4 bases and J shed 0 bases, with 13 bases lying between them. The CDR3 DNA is TGCAGCGTTGTGGGACTGCCCCCCTCCTACGAGCAGTACTTC. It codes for CSVVGLPPSYEQYF.

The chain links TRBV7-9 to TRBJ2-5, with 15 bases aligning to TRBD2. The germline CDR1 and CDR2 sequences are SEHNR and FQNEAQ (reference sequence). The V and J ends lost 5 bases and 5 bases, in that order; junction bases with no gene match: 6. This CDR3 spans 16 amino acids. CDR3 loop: CASSPGLAGGVETQYF. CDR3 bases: TGTGCCAGCAGCCCAGGACTAGCGGGGGGGGTCGAGACCCAGTACTTC.

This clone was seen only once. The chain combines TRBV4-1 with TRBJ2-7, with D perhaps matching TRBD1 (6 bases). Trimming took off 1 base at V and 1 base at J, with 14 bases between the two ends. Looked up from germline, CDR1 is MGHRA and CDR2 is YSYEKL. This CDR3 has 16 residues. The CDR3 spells CASSQASQGWSYEQYF. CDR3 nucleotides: TGCGCCAGCAGCCAAGCGTCACAGGGCTGGTCCTACGAGCAGTACTTC.